The sequence of this TCR beta chain was determined in a study of control samples from healthy donors and cancer patients. Trimming cost V 1 base and J 7 bases; bases outside gene matches: 11. The CDR3 contains 18 residues. Germline V gives CDR1 LNHNV, CDR2 YYDKDF (reference sequence). Clones were sequenced by immunoSEQ multiplex PCR, and TCRdb holds only the in-frame ones, with some missing. Here the sample spans about 20,000 clones, around 90% being singletons. This TCR was sampled from a man in his fifties or sixties with head and neck cancer. The V and J genes are TRBV15 and TRBJ2-2; 11 bases are a match to TRBD2. Specimen: PBMCs. The CDR3 is CATSRAASSGGRHGELFF. DNA of the CDR3: TGTGCCACCAGCAGAGCGGCCTCTAGCGGGGGGCGTCACGGGGAGCTGTTTTTT.